This T cell receptor beta chain is drawn from a study of cytomegalovirus exposure and HLA in healthy donors (dated by TCRdb to the late 2010s). About the full investigation: In an earlier analysis of roughly 590 of the donors, about 270 Gb of sequence data and 90 million to 120 million unique TCR beta sequences from roughly 180 million T cells were reported. The aim of the study was to test whether cataloging public T cell receptors could identify signatures of past pathogen exposure. Typing coverage varied by locus: roughly 629-640 donors for A, B, C, DRB1 and DQB1; roughly 520 for DQA1; about 570 for DPA1; 450 to 480 for DPB1. Every repertoire in the discovery cohort had been generated on one and the same sequencing platform. Roughly 5 DR-DQ haplotypes were treated as single units for association and clustering because of strong linkage in the cohort. Around 320 gigabases of sequencing data and approximately 85 million unique TCR sequences were included in an early release covering several hundred HLA-typed donors. The genetic ancestry cluster associated with self-reported Caucasian donors included 81% of the roughly 390 genotyped donors. In the later analysis, no new phenotypic data were used to find candidate immune exposures; instead, reliance was placed on TCR beta sequences and their occurrence across donors. A later analysis re-analyzed previously published TCR beta repertoires from roughly 630 donors and added high-resolution HLA genotyping to study TCR occurrence patterns. Donor age, sex, ethnicity and CMV serostatus were compiled alongside the repertoire data. To predict cytomegalovirus infection status, the study brought together high-throughput TCR immunosequencing, statistical association of individual TCRs with disease status, and machine learning. In a later genetic analysis, genome-wide SNP genotypes for about 55% of the 666 donors were used, and that subset was treated as a discovery cohort. To decide whether each TCR beta V gene segment behaved as functional or pseudogenic, an earlier analysis of some 600 of the donors relied on high-throughput TCR beta sequencing. Among some 400 genotyped donors of the cohort, an average of roughly 230,000 unique TCR beta nucleotide sequences was sequenced per donor, of which 15% to 20% were non-productive. Using immunosequencing, the study profiled T cell repertoires from around 670 subjects and related those repertoires to cytomegalovirus serostatus. HLA typing covered class I and class II loci at four-digit resolution. In addition to the first cohort of approximately 650 subjects, a separate validation cohort of 120 different subjects was used.

Notes on this clone: Its antigen target is currently unknown. One base away there is no much larger clone; base qualities are not given.

Library prep was done by the immunoSEQ multiplex PCR assay. For the multiplex PCR, a mixture combining 60 forward primers for TCR Vbeta segments and 13 reverse primers for TCR Jbeta segments was used. Amplification of the CDR3 region of rearranged TCR beta genes was performed with a multiplex PCR assay on genomic DNA. Amplified TCR beta libraries were sequenced as 87-base-pair reads on the Illumina HiSeq System. The published analysis was carried out like this. In a later analysis, tens of millions of unique TCR beta chains were counted across the 666 repertoires, and approximately 9.9 million of these chains were shared by at least two donors. Raw reads were error-corrected and collapsed into unique sequences by a nearest-neighbor algorithm in which closely related sequences were merged to remove PCR and sequencing errors. V, D and J gene segments were assigned by aligning CDR3 sequences to IMGT reference sequences. For a sequence to be retained, a match of at least six nucleotides to both a V gene segment and a J gene segment was required. Rearrangements were called productive when the CDR3 lacked stop codons and stayed in frame with V and J; all others were non-productive. Following IMGT convention, CDR3 was defined as the stretch from the second conserved V-encoded cysteine to the conserved J-encoded phenylalanine. In an earlier analysis of around 570 of the donors, sequences lacking an unambiguous match to a single V gene segment were excluded. In an earlier analysis of a few hundred of the donors, V segments were called functional above 56.7% productive rearrangements and were called segregating when the between-donor standard deviation exceeded 5%. A statistical classification framework was built for diagnosing cytomegalovirus status from the catalog of TCR beta chain sequences. A later analysis assigned V and J genes by comparing TCR nucleotide sequences with IMGT/GENE-DB human TR gene sequences. In a later analysis, CDR3 sequences and most-parsimonious VDJ recombination scenarios were assigned using the TCRdist pipeline. In a later analysis, every TCR beta chain was defined by the combination of its CDR3 amino acid sequence and its V-gene family, and reads without a unique V-gene family were dropped. To address suspected cross-contamination and a sequencing artifact, a later analysis removed around 590 highly shared, low-generation-probability nucleotide sequences. In a later analysis, a clonal expansion index for each public chain was calculated from normalized within-repertoire ranks of inferred template counts. Generation probabilities in a later analysis came from a VDJ recombination model fitted to out-of-frame rearrangements, and those results were checked against IGoR. A later analysis scored TCR-TCR, TCR-HLA and TCR-CMV co-occurrence with hypergeometric tests, applying a repertoire-size bias correction to TCR pairs. To estimate false discovery rates, a later analysis permuted the HLA or CMV assignments 20 times. In a later analysis, co-occurring TCRs were grouped using DBSCAN, and TCRdist sequence similarity was added for clustering within HLA-allele-positive subsets. For co-occurrence clustering, repertoires with fewer than 30,000 or more than 120,000 public chains were excluded, along with a handful of repertoires with anomalous nucleotide sharing. As stored in TCRdb, this immuneACCESS dataset retains in-frame rearrangements with V and J assigned. A fraction of the clones does not appear; measured against another copy, unresolved V genes explain less than half of the discrepancy, and the remainder lacks a known reason. Clone size and the V and J calls come from that table; the DNA yielded D and trimming. This sample comprises 74,000 or so clones, roughly 65% of them detected only once. The ten top clones hold about 2% of the sample.

The germline V gene (reference sequence) sets CDR1 to SGHNT and CDR2 to YYREEE. Its CDR3 holds 14 amino acids, cysteine through phenylalanine. The kept DNA is CDR3 alone, 42 bases in frame from the first base. Here V drops 4 bases and J drops 5 bases, and the junction holds 8 bases not matched to any gene. Here is what the overall study found, with its caveats: A further reported finding was that TCR beta sequences accurately predicted the HLA-A and HLA-B alleles for most subjects in the first cohort. In this cohort, only TCR beta chains were sequenced, and detectable features were limited by the absence of alpha or paired-chain data. For the cohort, immune exposure information was limited to CMV serostatus. Three of the identified cytomegalovirus-associated TCR beta chains were confirmed in vitro to be specific for cytomegalovirus antigens. Several of the top co-occurrence clusters appeared to be linked to parvovirus B19, influenza, CMV and Epstein-Barr virus, according to a later analysis. Strong co-occurrence of HLA alleles, especially DR and DQ, made assigning TCR associations to individual alleles difficult. Linkage disequilibrium might explain the correlated functional status among segregating V segments, but an unknown experimental factor could not be ruled out. A cluster of highly shared sequence variants was judged likely to represent a technical artifact of the sequencing pipeline. HLA typing was unavailable for some donors at each locus, so association tests used only the typed subset. The earlier analysis of fewer than 750 of the donors excluded fewer than 20 rarely observed V segments, including chromosome 9 orphons, because counts were too low. In a later analysis, HLA-associated TCR beta chains were found to be more clonally expanded and to have lower generation probabilities than equally common non-associated chains. The authors suggested that the approach could potentially be generalized to other disease states and immunological phenotypes. The classifier was reported to diagnose cytomegalovirus status with high specificity and sensitivity in both the original and validation cohorts. In a later genetic analysis, fewer N-insertions in productive TCRs were reported among donors in an Asian-associated ancestry cluster than the roughly 700-donor mean. Some IMGT-functional V segments, including TRBV6-2 and TRBV6-3, could not be distinguished by the 87-base-pair reads and were therefore excluded. In a later analysis, most CMV-associated TCR beta chains were found to appear HLA-restricted, with HLA associations seemingly driven largely by CMV exposure. A total of 150 to 200 TCR beta chains were listed by the study as associated with cytomegalovirus. Sequencing depth was assumed to be roughly uniform across donors in the presence/absence analyses, though that assumption may not hold. At a false discovery rate of 0.05, a later analysis linked 15,000 to 20,000 TCR beta sequences to specific HLA alleles. An association between a missense DCLRE1C variant and V-gene and J-gene trimming of TCR beta chains was found in a later genetic analysis and replicated in an independent cohort. A later analysis found that TCR association rates varied across HLA loci, with DRB1 alleles showing the most associated TCRs and HLA-C alleles the fewest. Most TCR sequences were observed very rarely across donors, whereas some public TCRs were present in many individuals. An earlier analysis of approximately 600 of the donors showed that most TCR beta V segments appeared in productive rearrangements either about 90% or about 30% of the time, which broadly matched IMGT annotations.

In total, approximately 690 healthy bone marrow donors made up the cohort. All cohort members were sampled while nominally healthy, although unrecorded immune exposures were likely present. The donor was CMV seronegative and belonged to the group of 380 or so seronegative cohort members. A peripheral blood sample was collected from each donor, and TCR beta sequencing was performed on peripheral blood mononuclear cells. Genomic DNA was extracted from the blood cell samples with the Qiagen DNeasy Blood Extraction Kit. The receptor chain draws on TRBV5-4 and TRBJ2-7, with 8 middle bases fitting TRBD1. What was sequenced was PBMCs. The sequence was obtained from a woman in her thirties in good health and CMV-seronegative. The nucleotides are TGTGCCAGCAGCCGAGACCAGGGGGCCCACGAGCAGTACTTC. This gives the protein CASSRDQGAHEQYF.